One and the same sample provided the 15 T cell receptor beta chains below, sequenced in a study of CD8 T cells in ankylosing spondylitis. TCRdb re-called the 5' RACE reads with MiXCR, one entry per CDR3 protein. The sample contains around 150,000 distinct CDR3 sequences, 10% to 12% of which appear only once. What was sequenced was blood, either unsorted or a sorted T cell fraction (not recorded which). These receptors came from a female donor with ankylosing spondylitis or in good health (not recorded which).

This clonotype was detected many times. V usage is TRBV2 and J usage is TRBJ2-1, with D possibly called TRBD1 or TRBD2 (6 bases each). V was clipped by 3 bases and J by 0 bases, with 12 bases between them. The CDR3 loop spans 16 amino acids. The germline gives CDR1 SNHLY, CDR2 FYNNEI. DNA for the CDR3: TGTGCCAGCAGTGACGATAAGGGGGGCTCCTACAATGAGCAGTTCTTC. It is translated as CASSDDKGGSYNEQFF.

There are many counts of this clonotype. The gene calls are TRBV12-3 or TRBV12-4 and TRBJ2-3; 14 nucleotides agree with TRBD2. V was pared by 6 bases and J by 2 bases, with 4 bases of the junction left unmatched. The CDR3 is 16 amino acids. As DNA, the CDR3 is TGTGCCAGCAGCGGGACTAGCGGGGGCTTCACAGATACGCAGTATTTT. It is translated as CASSGTSGGFTDTQYF.

This clonotype was counted ten times or more. V gene TRBV11-2 combines with J gene TRBJ1-1; tentative D call: TRBD1 (6 bases). The CDR3 spans 14 residues. V lost 5 bases and J 2 bases, leaving 12 bases between the germline ends. The germline V gene encodes CDR1 SGHAT and CDR2 FQNNGV. The DNA of the CDR3 is TGTGCCAGCAGCCCGGGGGCCAGTAACACTGAAGCTTTCTTT. Amino acid sequence: CASSPGASNTEAFF.

The table lists this clonotype with many counts. V is TRBV12-3 or TRBV12-4 and J is TRBJ1-3; D is possibly TRBD1 (6 bases). Trimming removed 5 bases from V and 0 bases from J, with 17 bases in between. The CDR3 contains 17 residues. As DNA, the CDR3 is TGTGCCAGCAGTCAACCGGGACAATGGCTCTCTGGAAACACCATATATTTT. This encodes CASSQPGQWLSGNTIYF.

In its sample, this clonotype was seen many times. The chain joins TRBV5-1 to TRBJ2-2; D perhaps matches TRBD1 (5 bases). Germline V gene data show CDR1 as SGHRS and CDR2 as YFSETQ. V dropped 3 bases and J dropped 7 bases, with 10 bases sitting between them. This CDR3 has 13 amino acids. CDR3 DNA: TGCGCCAGCAGCTCAACAGGAGACGGGGAGCTGTTTTTT. Its protein is CASSSTGDGELFF. Based on the CDR3 plus reference TRBV5-1 and TRBJ2-2, the full variable domain is KAGVTQTPRYLIKTRGQQVTLSCSPISGHRSVSWYQQTPGQGLQFLFEYFSETQRNKGNFPGRFSGRQFSNSRSEMNVSTLELGDSALYLCASSSTGDGELFFGEGSRLTVL.

This clonotype showed up just a few times. The rearrangement joins TRBV24-1 to TRBJ2-3, with D hard to call. Trimming left V 6 bases short and J 4 bases short, with 16 bases between. The CDR3 totals 15 residues. CDR1 and CDR2 from the germline V gene are KGHDR and SFDVKD. The CDR3 nucleotides read TGTGCCACCAGTCCCCCGCCGTGGGTCGCAGATACGCAGTATTTT. Protein: CATSPPPWVADTQYF.

Ten or more counts support this clonotype. The chain couples TRBV29-1 to TRBJ2-7, with D possibly TRBD2 on 6 matching bases. There are 13 residues in the CDR3. Between the trimmed V and J ends, which lost 6 bases and 0 bases, there was a span of 12 bases. Germline assignment: CDR1 SQVTM and CDR2 ANQGSEA. The CDR3: CSVREAGSYEQYF. The CDR3 DNA follows: TGCAGCGTCAGAGAAGCGGGCTCCTACGAGCAGTACTTC.

V and J are TRBV20-1 and TRBJ1-2; D may be TRBD1 (6 bases). The germline V gene encodes CDR1 DFQATT and CDR2 SNEGSKA (reference sequence). The CDR3 spans 11 residues. Deletions cut 5 bases from V and 3 bases from J, with 7 bases between. The CDR3 nucleotides are TGCAGTGCTTCAGGGGACTATGGCTACACCTTC. This encodes CSASGDYGYTF.

This clonotype was seen many times. The chain carries TRBV7-8 and TRBJ1-1; unclear D gene. The CDR3 is 14 residues long. CDR1 SGHVS and CDR2 FQNEAQ come from the germline V gene. V lost 0 bases and J 10 bases, leaving 15 bases between the germline ends. The CDR3 bases are TGTGCCAGCAGCTTAGCCTATCGGGCACCGGGAGCTTTCTTT. This codes for CASSLAYRAPGAFF.

This clonotype was detected ten times or more. The V gene is TRBV5-1, the J gene TRBJ2-1; no reliable D call. This CDR3 has 17 amino acids. Germline CDR1 SGHRS, CDR2 YFSETQ. Between the trimmed V and J ends, which lost 0 bases and 2 bases, there was a span of 15 bases. CDR3 in DNA: TGCGCCAGCAGCTTGGAGTGGGCAGGTGACACCTACAATGAGCAGTTCTTC. Its translation: CASSLEWAGDTYNEQFF.

The chain combines TRBV10-3 with TRBJ1-1; D call uncertain. Trimming removed 7 bases from V and 1 base from J, with 7 bases in between. This CDR3 contains 12 residues. The germline CDR1 and CDR2 sequences are ENHRY and SYGVKD. In DNA, the CDR3 is TGTGCCATCACCCCCTCGAACACTGAAGCTTTCTTT. Amino acid sequence: CAITPSNTEAFF.

Note on this clonotype: Given a much more abundant clone one base away, this may be a read error. No conserved phenylalanine or tryptophan ends this CDR3, so it is likely a read error. The gene calls are TRBV5-4 and TRBJ2-7; a weak D match, TRBD1 (6 bases). CDR3 size: 17 residues. Germline CDR1 and CDR2: SGHNT and YYREEE (reference sequence). The germline V and J ends were trimmed by 4 bases and 0 bases, with 20 bases remaining between them. DNA for the CDR3: TGTGCCAGCAGCCTAGGCTCAACAGGGTCCAGCTCCTACGAGCAGTACCTC. This sequence encodes CASSLGSTGSSSYEQYL.

This clonotype showed up just a few times. The chain combines TRBV30 with TRBJ1-1, with a weak D call TRBD1 (5 bases). This CDR3 has 13 amino acids. Germline V gives CDR1 GTSNPN, CDR2 SVGIG (reference sequence). V lost 2 bases and J 0 bases, leaving 7 bases between the germline ends. The CDR3: CAWSRGLNTEAFF. The CDR3 region has the DNA TGTGCCTGGAGTCGGGGACTGAACACTGAAGCTTTCTTT.

Concerning this clonotype: Possible read error: a much larger clone is one base away. The chain is built from TRBV20-1 and TRBJ1-4; 9 nucleotides agree with TRBD1. V was pared by 0 bases and J by 8 bases, with 10 bases of the junction left unmatched. Germline V lookup: CDR1 DFQATT, CDR2 SNEGSKA (reference sequence). CDR3 size: 16 residues. CDR3 coding DNA: TGCAGTGCTAGAGATCGTCACAGGGGGCGAATGGAAAAACTGTTTTTT. This sequence encodes CSARDRHRGRMEKLFF.

This clonotype was recorded at least ten times. The V gene is TRBV28, the J gene TRBJ2-1; a weak D match, TRBD1 (7 bases). V was trimmed by 6 bases and J by 2 bases, leaving 17 bases between them. The CDR3 has 16 amino acids. Germline V gene data show CDR1 as MDHEN and CDR2 as SYDVKM. The CDR3 sequence is CASSPGGVAAYNEQFF. The DNA for the CDR3 is TGTGCCAGCAGCCCAGGGGGAGTAGCGGCCTACAATGAGCAGTTCTTC. The complete variable domain, with remaining parts taken from reference TRBV28 and TRBJ2-1, reads DVKVTQSSRYLVKRTGEKVFLECVQDMDHENMFWYRQDPGLGLRLIYFSYDVKMKEKGDIPEGYSVSREKKERFSLILESASTNQTSMYLCASSPGGVAAYNEQFFGPGTRLTVL.